The next 32 T cell receptor beta chains were all read from a single sample in a study of blood T cell repertoires in COVID-19. This table comes from immunoSEQ multiplex PCR, and its TCRdb copy is limited to in-frame clones, with some not included. The top ten hold around 1.1% of the sample, which has fewer than 500,000 clones, 80% to 90% seen once. The source material was PBMCs or T cells enriched from blood (not recorded which). The receptors here all came from a man aged 25-40 years who had recovered from COVID-19.

This clone has a handful of counts. This chain connects TRBV5-1 to TRBJ2-7; 9 bases agree with TRBD2. Per the germline V gene, CDR1 is SGHRS and CDR2 is YFSETQ. V was clipped by 9 bases and J by 0 bases; unmatched bases: 13. This CDR3 has 16 residues. The CDR3 DNA reads TGCGCCACCCGGGAGGCTAGCGGGGTACCCTCCTACGAGCAGTACTTC. Translating it yields CATREASGVPSYEQYF. The complete variable domain, with remaining parts taken from reference TRBV5-1 and TRBJ2-7, reads KAGVTQTPRYLIKTRGQQVTLSCSPISGHRSVSWYQQTPGQGLQFLFEYFSETQRNKGNFPGRFSGRQFSNSRSEMNVSTLELGDSALYLCATREASGVPSYEQYFGPGTRLTVT.

The CDR3 DNA reads TGTGCCAGCAGTGCCCCGGGAATCCTAAACTATGGCTACACCTTC. Protein sequence: CASSAPGILNYGYTF. V is TRBV28 and J is TRBJ1-2; unclear D gene. V shed 5 bases and J shed 2 bases, with 15 bases lying between them. The CDR3 runs to 15 residues. Germline CDR1 MDHEN, CDR2 SYDVKM.

This chain connects TRBV6-4 to TRBJ2-7, with D perhaps matching TRBD1 (5 bases). Trimming left V 2 bases short and J 3 bases short, with 11 bases between. Germline V gene data show CDR1 as MRHNA and CDR2 as SNTAGT. The CDR3 sequence is 14 residues long. This CDR3 reads CASSDRGSLYEQYF. In DNA form, the CDR3 reads TGTGCCAGCAGTGACAGGGGTAGCCTCTACGAGCAGTACTTC.

This chain uses TRBV30 with TRBJ1-1, with unresolved D. Germline CDR1 GTSNPN, CDR2 SVGIG (reference sequence). The CDR3 covers 14 residues. V lost 2 bases, J lost 8 bases, and 18 bases lay in between. The CDR3 is CAWSTLYRKLEAFF. The CDR3 nucleotides are TGTGCCTGGAGTACACTCTACAGAAAACTCGAAGCTTTCTTT. The complete variable domain, with remaining parts taken from reference TRBV30 and TRBJ1-1, reads SQTIHQWPATLVQPVGSPLSLECTVEGTSNPNLYWYRQAAGRGLQLLFYSVGIGQISSEVPQNLSASRPQDRQFILSSKKLLLSDSGFYLCAWSTLYRKLEAFFGQGTRLTVV.

The gene calls are TRBV6-5 and TRBJ2-5, with D uncertain. The length of the CDR3 is 10 residues. Germline CDR1 reads MNHEY; CDR2 reads SVGAGI. CDR3 loop: CVSGGETQYF. CDR3 DNA: TGTGTCTCCGGTGGAGAGACCCAGTACTTC.

The V and J genes are TRBV30 and TRBJ2-2, with 10 nucleotides matching TRBD1. This CDR3 is built from 14 residues. Germline CDR1 GTSNPN, CDR2 SVGIG (reference sequence). V trimming: 5 bases; J trimming: 3 bases; junction bases outside the gene matches: 3. Written as DNA, the CDR3 is TGTGCCTGGGACAGGGGGCTAGACACCGGGGAGCTGTTTTTT. This encodes CAWDRGLDTGELFF.

The chain links TRBV19 to TRBJ2-5; 7 nucleotides line up with TRBD1. Per germline, CDR1 LNHDA and CDR2 SQIVND (reference sequence). V lost 3 bases and J lost 5; bases outside the gene matches: 9. This CDR3 has 15 amino acids. CDR3 region: CASSMVPGGRETQYF. In DNA form, the CDR3 reads TGTGCCAGTAGTATGGTTCCAGGGGGTCGTGAGACCCAGTACTTC.

The genes are TRBV29-1 and TRBJ1-1; D is unresolved. The CDR3 consists of 13 residues. Germline CDR1 is SQVTM and CDR2 is ANQGSEA. V shed 3 bases and J shed 5 bases, with 13 bases lying between them. CDR3 region: CSVEVTERTEAFF. The CDR3 DNA sequence: TGCAGCGTTGAGGTGACGGAGCGGACTGAAGCTTTCTTT.

The V gene is TRBV21-1, the J gene TRBJ2-3; the DNA was not compared with TRBD2, the D call given in the table. TRBV21-1 is an annotated pseudogene. This CDR3 region has 14 residues. In DNA form, the CDR3 reads TGTGCCAGCAGCCCTCCGTCGAGCACAGATACGCAGTATTTT. Residues: CASSPPSSTDTQYF.

The genes are TRBV19 and TRBJ1-5; D remains unclear. There are 15 residues in the CDR3. The V end lost 3 bases, the J end lost 0 bases, and 9 bases lay between the germline ends. Germline lookup yields CDR1 LNHDA and CDR2 SQIVND (reference sequence). The CDR3 nucleotides are TGTGCCAGTAGTATGGGAGAGAATAGCAATCAGCCCCAGCATTTT. Protein product: CASSMGENSNQPQHF.

The gene calls are TRBV10-3 and TRBJ2-7, with 7 bases aligning to TRBD2. The CDR3 length is 13 residues. With V trimmed by 5 bases and J by 4 bases, 5 bases remained unmatched. Germline loops: CDR1 ENHRY, CDR2 SYGVKD. The CDR3 DNA sequence: TGTGCCATCAGTAGCGGGATTATTTACGAGCAGTACTTC. This gives the protein CAISSGIIYEQYF.

The chain is built from TRBV28 and TRBJ1-3; a weak D match, TRBD1 (6 bases). CDR3 length equals 16 residues. Germline V gene sequence: CDR1 MDHEN, CDR2 SYDVKM. V was clipped by 6 bases and J by 0 bases, with 15 bases between them. CDR3 sequence reads: CASSQGTSDSGNTIYF. CDR3 coding DNA: TGTGCCAGCAGCCAGGGGACGTCCGACTCTGGAAACACCATATATTTT.

J is TRBJ2-2 and V is TRBV28, with TRBD2 identical over 10 bases. The ends lost 6 bases at V and 7 bases at J; junction bases unmatched: 14. The CDR3 has 17 residues. CDR1 and CDR2 from the germline V gene are MDHEN and SYDVKM. The CDR3 loop reads CASRRPSRAGGHGELFF. For the CDR3, the DNA is TGTGCCAGCAGACGCCCCTCCCGAGCGGGAGGGCACGGGGAGCTGTTTTTT.

The J gene is TRBJ2-7, the V gene TRBV10-1, with D tentatively TRBD2 (7 bases). V lost 3 bases, J lost 7 bases, and 19 bases lay in between. This CDR3 comprises 15 residues. Germline V lookup: CDR1 WNHNN, CDR2 SYGVQD (reference sequence). The CDR3 nucleotides read TGCGCCAGCAGTGAACTGTCGGGGGGCCCAGGAGAGCAGTACTTC. Its protein is CASSELSGGPGEQYF.

The chain has TRBV30 and TRBJ1-5; no clear D gene. The germline V gene encodes CDR1 GTSNPN and CDR2 SVGIG (reference sequence). Trimming removed 2 bases at V and 8 bases at J, with 13 bases between. The CDR3 sequence is 13 residues long. CDR3: CAWSPQPGEPQHF. The CDR3 nucleotides read TGTGCCTGGAGTCCTCAGCCCGGGGAGCCCCAGCATTTT.

Points on this clone: One end of the junction fails to match germline, which may point to a read error. This chain uses TRBV7-7 with TRBJ2-1; 7 positions match TRBD1. This CDR3 is built from 15 residues. Germline V gene lookup returns CDR1 SSHAT and CDR2 FNYEAQ (reference sequence). The CDR3 nucleotides read TGTGCTAGCAGCCCAAACAGGGGATCCTACAATGAGCAGTTCTTC. Its translation: CASSPNRGSYNEQFF.

The chain joins TRBV12-3 or TRBV12-4 to TRBJ2-2; D not certain. V lost 2 bases and J lost 2, with 3 bases in between. The CDR3 has 13 amino acids. The CDR3 sequence is CASSLLNTGELFF. The CDR3 DNA sequence: TGTGCCAGCAGTTTACTAAACACCGGGGAGCTGTTTTTT.

This chain connects TRBV24-1 to TRBJ2-3; 9 bases agree with TRBD1. The germline V gene has CDR1 KGHDR and CDR2 SFDVKD. V gave up 3 bases and J gave up 0 bases; unmatched junction bases: 6. The CDR3 is 17 amino acids. The CDR3 protein is CATSDRPGTGSTDTQYF. In DNA, the CDR3 is TGTGCCACCAGTGATCGACCGGGGACAGGGAGCACAGATACGCAGTATTTT.

The chain couples TRBV28 to TRBJ2-1; 11 nucleotides align to TRBD2. Losses at the gene ends were 6 bases for V and 14 bases for J; bases not matched to a gene: 12. Looked up from germline, CDR1 is MDHEN and CDR2 is SYDVKM. The CDR3 is 14 amino acids. The CDR3 here is CASRSPSGRPLEFF. CDR3 nucleotide sequence: TGTGCCAGCAGATCTCCTAGCGGGAGGCCCCTCGAGTTCTTC.

The chain employs TRBV28 and TRBJ1-1; a possible D gene is TRBD1 (5 bases). The germline CDR1 and CDR2 sequences are MDHEN and SYDVKM. This CDR3 is built from 12 residues. Trimming shortened V by 7 bases and J by 7 bases, and 13 bases separated the two germline ends. CDR3 nucleotide sequence: TGTGCCAGCAATGTCAGGGCGGTTGAAGCTTTCTTT. Its translation is CASNVRAVEAFF.

The chain employs TRBV5-1 and TRBJ1-1; D perhaps matches TRBD1 (5 bases). CDR1 and CDR2 (germline): SGHRS, YFSETQ. Trimming took off 0 bases at V and 7 bases at J, with 13 bases between the two ends. CDR3 size: 14 residues. Here the CDR3 DNA reads TGCGCCAGCAGCTTGGCCACAGGTTCTGGTGAAGCTTTCTTT. Amino acid sequence: CASSLATGSGEAFF.

The CDR3 DNA is TGTGCCAGCAGCCAAGAAGGCTACGCGGGAGGGTCCCAGCAGTACTTC. Its translation is CASSQEGYAGGSQQYF. The chain is built from TRBV3-1 (or the pseudogene TRBV3-2) and TRBJ2-7, with 9 bases fitting TRBD2. CDR1 is LGHDT, CDR2 YNNKEL, per germline (reference sequence). The CDR3 consists of 16 residues. The ends lost 0 bases at V and 8 bases at J; junction bases unmatched: 11.

This chain links TRBV27 with TRBJ2-7, with D perhaps matching TRBD1 (6 bases). The V gene's germline CDR1 is MNHEY and CDR2 SMNVEV (reference sequence). The ends were cut back, 5 bases at V and 5 bases at J, with 19 bases in the middle. CDR3 length: 15 amino acids. CDR3 DNA: TGTGCCAGCAGTCCGGTTACAGGGCTGCACAACGAGCAGTACTTC. Encoded protein: CASSPVTGLHNEQYF.

This sequence joins TRBV19 and TRBJ2-1; possibly TRBD2 for D (5 bases). The length of the CDR3 is 12 residues. V was cut by 5 bases and J by 9 bases, with 11 bases left in between. Germline lookup yields CDR1 LNHDA and CDR2 SQIVND (reference sequence). The CDR3: CASSEGAGEQFF. In nucleotides, the CDR3 is TGTGCCAGTAGTGAGGGCGCTGGTGAGCAGTTCTTC.

The chain links TRBV5-1 to TRBJ2-2; 7 nucleotides agree with TRBD2. Germline CDR1 and CDR2: SGHRS and YFSETQ. V was pared by 7 bases and J by 1 base, with 4 bases of the junction left unmatched. CDR3 length: 14 amino acids. The CDR3 region has the DNA TGCGCCAGCGGGCCTAGCGGGAACACCGGGGAGCTGTTTTTT. Translated: CASGPSGNTGELFF.

This sequence joins TRBV5-1 and TRBJ1-4, with D possibly being TRBD1 (6 bases). The V end was cut by 7 bases, the J end by 6 bases, with 16 bases between. This CDR3 is 14 amino acids long. CDR1 and CDR2 (germline): SGHRS, YFSETQ. CDR3 sequence (DNA): TGCGCCAGCGGACCGCGGGGGCAGGATGAAAAACTGTTTTTT. Translated, it gives CASGPRGQDEKLFF.

The chain has TRBV20-1 and TRBJ1-3, with a possible D match to TRBD1 (5 bases). The CDR3 consists of 14 residues. Germline V lookup: CDR1 DFQATT, CDR2 SNEGSKA (reference sequence). V was cut by 3 bases and J by 2 bases, with 11 bases left in between. The CDR3 spells CSASVGGTGNTIYF. The CDR3 nucleotides are TGCAGTGCTAGTGTGGGGGGAACTGGAAACACCATATATTTT.

This clone is a singleton in its sample. The rearrangement joins TRBV6-5 to TRBJ1-5; D is undetermined. In germline, CDR1 is MNHEY, CDR2 SVGAGI. This CDR3 is built from 13 residues. The V end lost 8 bases, the J end lost 5 bases, and 13 bases lay between the germline ends. The CDR3 sequence is CASHLTEDQPQHF. The CDR3 DNA follows: TGTGCCAGCCACCTTACGGAGGATCAGCCCCAGCATTTT.

V gene TRBV3-1 (or the pseudogene TRBV3-2) combines with J gene TRBJ1-5; no firm D call. Germline-derived CDR1 and CDR2 are LGHDT and YNNKEL (reference sequence). V dropped 2 bases and J dropped 6 bases, with 8 bases sitting between them. The length of the CDR3 is 13 residues. The CDR3, as DNA: TGTGCCAGCAGCCAATTTCTAGGTCAGCCCCAGCATTTT. Translating gives CASSQFLGQPQHF.

The chain employs TRBV4-1 and TRBJ1-2, with TRBD1 identical over 8 bases. Germline-derived CDR1 and CDR2 are MGHRA and YSYEKL. CDR3 size: 13 residues. J was trimmed by 6 bases and V by 3 bases; bases with no gene match: 3. Here the CDR3 reads CASSQSQGDGYTF. The CDR3 DNA reads TGCGCCAGCAGCCAGTCACAGGGGGATGGCTACACCTTC.

The genes are TRBV27 and TRBJ2-7; the D gene is possibly TRBD2 (5 bases). Germline CDR1 is MNHEY and CDR2 is SMNVEV (reference sequence). Trimming removed 5 bases from V and 2 bases from J, with 13 bases in between. The CDR3 length is 14 residues. The CDR3, as DNA: TGTGCCAGCAGTCGGGGATGGCAGACCTACGAGCAGTACTTC. It encodes CASSRGWQTYEQYF.

This sequence joins TRBV19 and TRBJ1-1; no firm D call. The CDR3 covers 11 residues. Germline lookup yields CDR1 LNHDA and CDR2 SQIVND (reference sequence). The V and J ends lost 5 bases and 5 bases respectively, with 6 bases between them. This CDR3 is CASSERTEAFF. The CDR3 bases are TGTGCCAGTAGTGAGAGGACTGAAGCTTTCTTT.